This T cell receptor (beta chain) was retrieved from a study of CD8 T cells in ankylosing spondylitis (dated by TCRdb to between 2016 and 2019). Describing the broader study: T cell receptor beta repertoires were profiled in healthy donors and ankylosing spondylitis patients so that disease-linked TCR variants could be found. Peripheral blood was sampled, and synovial fluid was also collected from ankylosing spondylitis patients. The full study cohort comprised 25 or so ankylosing spondylitis patients and approximately 100 healthy donors. The study at large found these results: The disease-linked clones were reported as significantly enriched in matched synovial fluid samples from ankylosing spondylitis patients. The disease-linked clones showed a CD8+ phenotype and occurred at relatively low frequencies in peripheral blood. Some motif variants had previously been reported in the synovial fluid and blood of reactive arthritis patients, which suggests shared mechanisms of disease initiation. Blood from ankylosing spondylitis patients appeared to be characterized by a TCR beta motif composed of under ten highly homologous amino acid variants.

V and J are trimmed by 3 bases and 2 bases, and the gene matches miss 16 bases of the junction. Taken from cysteine to phenylalanine, the CDR3 has 18 residues. Only the CDR3 DNA stays, 54 bases, in frame from base 1. The sequencer listed for this sample is Illumina HiSeq 2500. Quantitative 5'-RACE with molecular barcodes was used to prepare TCR beta libraries. The paper's processing steps were these. Disease-linked TCR variants were identified with a new computational method built on a probabilistic model of VDJ rearrangement. Starting from the raw public reads, TCRdb applied fastp trimming at Q25, assembled clones with MiXCR and retained in-frame beta chains. Rows are unified per CDR3 protein, each entry keeping the most common DNA and genes. It is TCRdb's table, rather than the study itself, that gives the V and J calls and clone size. In this sample the table shows some 240,000 distinct CDR3 sequences, 15% to 20% of which occur a single time. Together, the top ten hold roughly a third of the sample.

This clonotype occurred many times. The antigen it recognizes is unknown. Per-nucleotide qualities are absent, and no much larger clonotype sits a single base away. The source is a male donor with ankylosing spondylitis or in good health (not recorded which). The rearrangement joined TRBV12-3 or TRBV12-4 to TRBJ2-7, with 7 junctional bases fitting TRBD1. Specimen: blood, either unsorted or a sorted T cell fraction (not recorded which). The DNA reads as follows: TGTGCCAGCAGTTTTCTCCCTCGAGACAGGGAGTCTCCCTACGAGCAGTACTTC. This gives the protein CASSFLPRDRESPYEQYF.